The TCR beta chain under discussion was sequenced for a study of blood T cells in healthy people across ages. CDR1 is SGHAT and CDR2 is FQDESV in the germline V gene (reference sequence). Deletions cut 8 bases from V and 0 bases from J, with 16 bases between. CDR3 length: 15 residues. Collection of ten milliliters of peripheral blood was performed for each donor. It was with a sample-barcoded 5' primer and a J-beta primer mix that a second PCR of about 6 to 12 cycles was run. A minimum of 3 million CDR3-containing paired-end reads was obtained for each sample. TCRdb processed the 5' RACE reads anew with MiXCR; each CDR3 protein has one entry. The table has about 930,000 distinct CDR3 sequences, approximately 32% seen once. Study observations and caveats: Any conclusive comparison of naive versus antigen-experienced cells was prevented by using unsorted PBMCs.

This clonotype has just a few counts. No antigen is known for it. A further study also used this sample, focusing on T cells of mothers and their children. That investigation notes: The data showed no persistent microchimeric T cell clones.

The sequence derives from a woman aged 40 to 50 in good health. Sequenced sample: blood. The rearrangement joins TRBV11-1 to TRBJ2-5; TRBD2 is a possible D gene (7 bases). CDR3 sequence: CASASAGANQETQYF. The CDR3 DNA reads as TGTGCCAGCGCCTCGGCGGGGGCTAACCAAGAGACCCAGTACTTC.